The 5 T cell receptor beta chains below were found in one sample sequenced in a study of cytomegalovirus exposure and HLA in healthy donors. Researchers ran the PCR with 60 Vbeta and 13 Jbeta primers. Profiled with immunoSEQ multiplex PCR; TCRdb holds only in-frame clones, not every one. Of around 100,000 clones in the sample, roughly 73% are singletons; the top ten hold 3.5% to 4.5%. The sample comprised PBMCs. All receptors derive from a man aged 40-55 years in good health and CMV-seronegative.

The chain combines TRBV15 with TRBJ2-7; D possibly corresponds to TRBD1 (5 bases). CDR3 length equals 13 residues. Trimming cost V 0 bases and J 3 bases, with 6 bases left between them. Germline CDR1 LNHNV, CDR2 YYDKDF (reference sequence). The CDR3 region is CATSRDQGYEQYF. CDR3 DNA: TGTGCCACCAGCAGAGATCAGGGCTACGAGCAGTACTTC.

Comments on this clone: Relative to the germline gene, one junction end is altered; a read error may explain this. The chain uses TRBV28 and TRBJ1-5; D remains ambiguous. From germline, CDR1 is MDHEN and CDR2 SYDVKM. This CDR3 has 14 amino acids. CDR3 sequence (DNA): TGTGCCAGCAGTTTACATTCTAGCATTCAGCCCCAGCATTTT. This encodes CASSLHSSIQPQHF.

The chain uses TRBV6-5 and TRBJ2-3, with D possibly being TRBD2 (7 bases). The CDR3 loop spans 15 amino acids. Trimming removed 2 bases at V and 4 bases at J, with 13 bases between. Germline V lookup: CDR1 MNHEY, CDR2 SVGAGI. The CDR3 spells CASSYGGADSDTQYF. In nucleotides, the CDR3 is TGTGCCAGCAGTTACGGGGGGGCGGACTCAGATACGCAGTATTTT.

The CDR3 DNA is TGCGCCAGCAGCCAAGAGCGGTGGGGGGCAGATACGCAGTATTTT. Translating gives CASSQERWGADTQYF. The genes are TRBV4-3 and TRBJ2-3; D perhaps matches TRBD2 (6 bases). The V end was cut by 0 bases, the J end by 4 bases, with 11 bases between. Germline-derived CDR1 and CDR2 are LGHNA and YSLEER. The CDR3 contains 15 residues.

The chain is built from TRBV9 and TRBJ1-2; D is undetermined. The CDR3 length is 13 residues. Looked up from germline, CDR1 is SGDLS and CDR2 is YYNGEE. The V and J ends lost 0 bases and 6 bases respectively, with 9 bases between them. Here the CDR3 DNA reads TGTGCCAGCAGCGTAGGTGGTGCGAATGGCTACACCTTC. It is translated as CASSVGGANGYTF.